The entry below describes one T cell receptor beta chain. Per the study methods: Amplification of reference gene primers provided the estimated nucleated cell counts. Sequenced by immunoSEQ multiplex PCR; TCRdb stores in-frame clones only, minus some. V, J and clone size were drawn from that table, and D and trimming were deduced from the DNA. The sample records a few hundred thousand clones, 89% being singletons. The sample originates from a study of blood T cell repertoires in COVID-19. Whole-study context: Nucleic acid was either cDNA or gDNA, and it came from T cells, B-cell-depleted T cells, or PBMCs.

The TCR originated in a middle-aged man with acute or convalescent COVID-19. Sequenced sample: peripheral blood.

The CDR3 nucleotides read TGTGCCAGCAGCCTTCGGGGGGCAAATGAGCAGTTCTTC. Protein product: CASSLRGANEQFF. The V call is TRBV5-8, the J call TRBJ2-1; perhaps TRBD2 as D (7 bases). CDR3 length: 13 residues. Germline V gives CDR1 SGHTS, CDR2 YDEGEE. Trimming stripped 4 bases from V and 7 bases from J, with 12 bases between.